These 5 T cell receptor beta chains came from one sample sequenced in a study of T cell clusters in autoimmune cytopenias. One tube held mixed TRB-A and TRB-B primer pools for touch-down PCR. With the multiplex PCR reads reprocessed, TCRdb shows one record per CDR3 protein and no DNA. This sample's clone table lists 4,500 to 6,500 distinct CDR3 sequences. TRB was amplified from roughly 250 ng of peripheral blood genomic DNA per sample. The specimen sequenced was peripheral blood. The receptor source for this set is a human donor with an autoimmune cytopenia or autoimmune hepatitis (not recorded which).

This clonotype is classed as medium-sized (0.01 to 0.1%) by frequency. This chain uses TRBV6-1 with TRBJ2-7; the TRBD1 assignment by TCRdb is unverifiable without DNA. The germline gives CDR1 MNHNS, CDR2 SASEGT. The CDR3 spans 15 residues. CDR3 amino acids: CASSEVTQVGYEQYF.

Measured by frequency, this clonotype is medium-sized (0.01 to 0.1%). This sequence joins TRBV6-6 and TRBJ2-6. CDR1 and CDR2 from the germline V gene are MNHNY and SVGAGI (reference sequence). The CDR3 runs to 15 residues. The chain's CDR3 is CASSDGSSGANVLTF.

Considering frequency, this clonotype is medium-sized. The V and J genes are TRBV30 and TRBJ2-3. The CDR3 is 12 amino acids. Per the germline V gene, CDR1 is GTSNPN and CDR2 is SVGIG (reference sequence). CDR3: CAWSVETDTQYF.

This clonotype is labeled medium-sized based on frequency. The chain uses TRBV6-1 and TRBJ2-7; no DNA is available, so the TRBD2 call from TCRdb remains unchecked. Germline V gene data show CDR1 as MNHNS and CDR2 as SASEGT. The CDR3 totals 16 residues. CDR3 sequence: CASSEREESYSYEQYF.

This clonotype is called medium-sized based on its frequency. The chain employs TRBV6-5 and TRBJ2-7; TCRdb calls TRBD1, which cannot be checked without DNA. Germline assignment: CDR1 MNHEY and CDR2 SVGAGI. CDR3 length: 14 residues. The CDR3 is CASNPLGQYYEQYF.